A selection of T cell receptor beta chains follows, all from one sample in a study of blood T cell repertoires in COVID-19. The protocol was immunoSEQ multiplex PCR, while the TCRdb copy is restricted to in-frame clones and leaves out a portion. The data hold some 160,000 clones, with roughly 93% observed a single time. Input material: peripheral blood. The receptor set was obtained from a man aged 18 to 30 with acute or convalescent COVID-19. The conserved cysteine and the conserved F or W are not part of the CDR3 here.

V gene,J gene,CDR3 protein
TRBV9,TRBJ2-3,ASSVEGQGADTQY
TRBV12-3/TRBV12-4,TRBJ1-1,ASRTNTEAF
TRBV2,TRBJ1-2,ASRQTGIYGYT
TRBV6-5,TRBJ2-1,ASSYSTGFEQF
TRBV7-9,TRBJ1-6,ATTEEGTLSNSPLH
TRBV9,TRBJ2-5,ASSVGLAGVGGQETQY
TRBV18,TRBJ2-3,ASSPLAEPSTDTQY
TRBV20-1,TRBJ1-1,SARPQFEAF
TRBV9,TRBJ2-7,ASSVEGGTGGFGEQY
TRBV18,TRBJ1-2,ASSPGQEFYGYT
TRBV28,TRBJ1-1,ASSFIRQVMNTEAF
TRBV5-6,TRBJ1-1,ASSLRGNEAF
TRBV27,TRBJ2-1,ASSLARGLPNEQF
TRBV12-5,TRBJ1-1,ASGLVEGIRNTEAF
TRBV7-9,TRBJ1-5,ASSLSNQPQH
TRBV11-3,TRBJ1-2,ASSTGGPEINYGYT
TRBV5-6,TRBJ1-2,ASSNQGAYGYT
TRBV4-1,TRBJ1-2,ASSRPTGANYGYT
TRBV14,TRBJ1-1,ASSPMGQVTGVAF
TRBV12-5,TRBJ2-5,ASGRTTETQY
TRBV27,TRBJ2-3,ASSLSWRDTQY
TRBV6-5,TRBJ1-1,ASSYSTDKAF
TRBV11-2,TRBJ2-7,ASSSLASGGYEQY
TRBV6-5,TRBJ2-1,ASRWSEQF
TRBV6-5,TRBJ2-5,ASSYSTGGLETQY
TRBV6-2/TRBV6-3,TRBJ1-5,ASSKDSVSEWGNQPQH
TRBV5-4,TRBJ1-1,ASRSGAGNRDTEAF
TRBV5-1,TRBJ1-5,ASSLAPTGGGNQPQH
TRBV9,TRBJ2-1,ASSVDGGSSYNEQF
TRBV6-1,TRBJ1-5,ASSERAPRQGSNQPQH
TRBV6-1,TRBJ1-5,ASSENPDRAQPQH
TRBV25-1,TRBJ2-2,ASNRGITGELF
TRBV19,TRBJ1-1,ASTPGGGGRTEAF
TRBV18,TRBJ1-5,ASSGQGAVQPQH
TRBV10-3,TRBJ2-7,AIAADRGPYEQY
TRBV5-1,TRBJ1-2,ASSLRTGGNYGYT
TRBV6-2/TRBV6-3,TRBJ2-1,ASSYEQSSSYNEQF
TRBV5-6,TRBJ1-5,ASSERDRGLNQPQH
TRBV5-1,TRBJ2-7,ASSTGQTSSYEQY